This TCR beta chain was recorded in a study of Graves' ophthalmopathy and Graves' hyperthyroidism. The overall study: Peripheral blood sampling preceded any treatment and occurred at initial diagnosis.

Germline V gene sequence: CDR1 SGHTA, CDR2 FQGNSA. Trimming removed 5 bases at V and 0 bases at J, with 11 bases between. The CDR3 sequence is 15 residues long. Study-level results: Most expanded clonotypes in thyroid above 0.001 frequency also showed up in blood.

A diagnosis was made from clinical symptoms together with serum thyroxine, TRAb, thyroid ultrasound and orbital computed tomography. 8.5 to 10 ml of fresh blood yielded the PBMCs by density gradient. Beta-chain TCR CDR3 regions were amplified from RNA transcripts. First-round RT-PCR with HTBI primers preceded a second-round multiplex PCR. MiXCR, applied by TCRdb to the multiplex PCR reads, yields one record per CDR3 protein. The sample comprises 500,000 to 800,000 distinct CDR3 sequences, about two fifths of which are singletons, and over 2.5% rests with the top ten. The sample holds many counts of this clonotype. Its antigen is as yet unknown.

The receptor comes from an adult man with Graves' ophthalmopathy. V gene TRBV7-2 combines with J gene TRBJ1-3, with D hard to call. The specimen sequenced was peripheral blood. CDR3 sequence reads: CASSRNMGSGNTIYF. CDR3 DNA: TGTGCCAGCAGCCGCAATATGGGCTCTGGAAACACCATATATTTT.